A single sample is the source of the 26 T cell receptor beta chains below, sequenced in a study of blood T cell repertoires in COVID-19. Method: immunoSEQ multiplex PCR; TCRdb's copy keeps in-frame clones and lacks some. Found here are some 400,000 clones, around 84% of them singletons; the top ten hold 3%. Sequences were obtained from peripheral blood. The receptors were gathered from a human donor in a cohort sampled during active COVID-19.

The chain carries TRBV27 and TRBJ2-5, with 9 bases that match TRBD2. The length of the CDR3 is 14 residues. CDR1 MNHEY and CDR2 SMNVEV come from the germline V gene (reference sequence). The J segment lost 5 bases and the V segment lost 4 bases, leaving 5 bases of the junction unmatched. The CDR3 bases are TGTGCCAGCAGTTCACCAGCGGGAGGCGAGACCCAGTACTTC. It is translated as CASSSPAGGETQYF.

This sequence joins TRBV7-3 and TRBJ1-1, with no clear D. Germline V lookup: CDR1 SGHTA, CDR2 FQGTGA. CDR3 length equals 15 residues. V lost 2 bases, J lost 0 bases, and 10 bases lay in between. Here the CDR3 DNA reads TGTGCCAGCAGCTTAGAGAGGGCTATGAACACTGAAGCTTTCTTT. It specifies CASSLERAMNTEAFF.

J is TRBJ2-1 and V is TRBV19, with TRBD2 as a possible D gene (6 bases). V lost 6 bases to trimming and J lost 6 bases, with 21 bases between them. There are 16 residues in the CDR3. The germline gives CDR1 LNHDA, CDR2 SQIVND (reference sequence). The CDR3 region is CASSDDRGLLRNEQFF. CDR3 sequence (DNA): TGTGCCAGTAGCGATGACCGGGGACTCCTCCGCAATGAGCAGTTCTTC.

This clone was detected only once. The V gene is TRBV7-9, the J gene TRBJ1-1, with TRBD1 identical over 8 bases. The J segment lost 7 bases and the V segment lost 5 bases, leaving 15 bases of the junction unmatched. Germline values: CDR1 SEHNR, CDR2 FQNEAQ (reference sequence). This CDR3 is 16 amino acids long. The CDR3 bases are TGTGCCAGCAGCCCCCCGTCGGCAGGGGGCCATGTTGAAGCTTTCTTT. This sequence encodes CASSPPSAGGHVEAFF.

CDR3 sequence: CASSPVSGGNTEAFF. CDR3 DNA sequence: TGTGCCAGCTCACCTGTCTCGGGAGGAAACACTGAAGCTTTCTTT. This sequence joins TRBV18 and TRBJ1-1; D remains unclear. The CDR3 runs to 15 residues. In germline, CDR1 is KGHSH, CDR2 LQKENI. Trimming removed 3 bases from V and 2 bases from J, with 13 bases in between.

V is TRBV30 and J is TRBJ1-2; possibly TRBD1 for D (6 bases). The CDR3 covers 14 residues. CDR1 and CDR2 from the germline V gene are GTSNPN and SVGIG (reference sequence). V gave up 2 bases and J gave up 4 bases, with 14 bases separating them. The CDR3 loop reads CAWSSGGRGYGYTF. The DNA of the CDR3 is TGTGCCTGGAGTTCGGGGGGCAGGGGCTATGGCTACACCTTC.

V and J are TRBV19 and TRBJ2-5; D possibly corresponds to TRBD2 (5 bases). The germline CDR1 and CDR2 sequences are LNHDA and SQIVND (reference sequence). This CDR3 spans 14 amino acids. The germline V and J ends were trimmed by 1 base and 3 bases, with 9 bases remaining between them. The CDR3 loop is CASSIGGREETQYF. DNA of the CDR3: TGTGCCAGTAGTATAGGTGGGCGGGAAGAGACCCAGTACTTC.

This sequence joins TRBV7-2 and TRBJ1-3, with D possibly TRBD1 on 6 matching bases. With 2 bases removed from V and 4 bases from J, the gap between germline ends came to 12 bases. This CDR3 contains 15 residues. Per the germline V gene, CDR1 is SGHTA and CDR2 is FQGNSA. Written as DNA, the CDR3 is TGTGCCAGCAGCTTAACAGGGAAATCAGGAAACACCATATATTTT. It encodes CASSLTGKSGNTIYF.

The gene calls are TRBV10-2 and TRBJ2-1; D is perhaps TRBD2 (7 bases). Germline CDR1 is WSHSY and CDR2 is SAAADI. The CDR3 extends over 13 amino acids. The V end was cut by 10 bases, the J end by 6 bases, with 16 bases between. DNA for the CDR3: TGCGCCACCCTCTCGCGGGGGCTCAATGAGCAGTTCTTC. It codes for CATLSRGLNEQFF.

This clone was counted a single time. This sequence joins TRBV7-2 and TRBJ1-3, with a possible D match to TRBD1 (6 bases). V was pared by 5 bases and J by 0 bases, with 14 bases between. CDR1 and CDR2 from the germline V gene are SGHTA and FQGNSA. The CDR3 loop spans 16 amino acids. For the CDR3, the DNA is TGTGCCAGCAGCCCTGGGGGCTCTACCTCTGGAAACACCATATATTTT. It specifies CASSPGGSTSGNTIYF.

This rearrangement joins TRBV7-6 to TRBJ2-2, with 9 bases lining up with TRBD2. The CDR3 loop spans 16 amino acids. Germline CDR1 and CDR2: SGHVS and FNYEAQ. Trimming took 0 bases from V and 4 from J; bases not matched to a gene: 3. DNA for the CDR3: TGTGCCAGCAGCTTAGCGTTAGCGGGGGTCACCGGGGAGCTGTTTTTT. Protein product: CASSLALAGVTGELFF.

This rearrangement joins TRBV18 to TRBJ2-3, with 9 bases that match TRBD1. V trimming: 4 bases; J trimming: 4 bases; junction bases outside the gene matches: 3. The V gene's germline CDR1 is KGHSH and CDR2 LQKENI. This CDR3 has 14 residues. CDR3 sequence: CASSQGTGPDTQYF. The DNA for the CDR3 is TGTGCCAGCTCACAAGGGACAGGGCCAGATACGCAGTATTTT.

The chain couples TRBV3-1 (or the pseudogene TRBV3-2) to TRBJ2-5, with 7 bases fitting TRBD1. The CDR3 totals 14 residues. Trimming at V came to 2 bases and at J to 3 bases, leaving 3 bases not matched to a gene. The germline V gene encodes CDR1 LGHDT and CDR2 YNNKEL (reference sequence). The CDR3 is CASSQRDSKETQYF. CDR3 nucleotide sequence: TGTGCCAGCAGCCAAAGGGACAGTAAAGAGACCCAGTACTTC.

The chain carries TRBV7-9 and TRBJ2-7; D gene uncertain. Germline lookup yields CDR1 SEHNR and CDR2 FQNEAQ (reference sequence). Trimming pared 3 bases from V and 5 bases from J, leaving 14 bases between. This CDR3 region has 14 residues. The CDR3 sequence: CASSFETTRHEQYF. In nucleotides, the CDR3 is TGTGCCAGCAGCTTCGAGACCACCAGGCACGAGCAGTACTTC.

The chain joins TRBV29-1 to TRBJ2-1; a weak D match, TRBD1 (6 bases). Germline CDR1 reads SQVTM; CDR2 reads ANQGSEA. V lost 4 bases to trimming and J lost 1 base, with 8 bases between them. The CDR3 contains 13 residues. The CDR3 coding sequence is TGCAGCGTTGCACAGGGATCCTACAATGAGCAGTTCTTC. Protein product: CSVAQGSYNEQFF.

The chain carries TRBV5-4 and TRBJ2-7, with D maybe TRBD1 (5 bases). Germline V CDR1 and CDR2: SGHNT, YYREEE (reference sequence). V shed 4 bases and J shed 7 bases, with 18 bases lying between them. The CDR3 covers 14 residues. The CDR3 DNA is TGTGCCAGCAGCCCGGACAAGGGCATGGAGGAGCAGTACTTC. As protein: CASSPDKGMEEQYF.

To note about this clone: An end of the junction differs from the germline gene, which may be a read error. This sequence joins TRBV7-7 and TRBJ2-7; the D gene is possibly TRBD2 (5 bases). This CDR3 comprises 13 residues. Germline V gene lookup returns CDR1 SSHAT and CDR2 FNYEAQ (reference sequence). CDR3 sequence: CASSSHPGGEQYF. CDR3 coding DNA: TGTGCTAGCAGCTCCCACCCAGGAGGTGAGCAGTACTTC.

This clone appeared a single time. The J gene is TRBJ2-3, the V gene TRBV14; 12 bases are shared with TRBD2. The V gene end was trimmed by 1 base and the J gene end by 5 bases; junction bases not matched to a gene: 1. The V gene's germline CDR1 is SGHDN and CDR2 FVKESK. This CDR3 spans 15 amino acids. The CDR3 protein is CASSQALAGGDTQYF. Here the CDR3 DNA reads TGTGCCAGCAGCCAAGCACTAGCGGGGGGAGATACGCAGTATTTT.

V gene TRBV30 combines with J gene TRBJ1-1, with 10 bases that match TRBD1. This CDR3 contains 14 residues. The J segment lost 4 bases and the V segment lost 5 bases, leaving 7 bases of the junction unmatched. The germline V gene encodes CDR1 GTSNPN and CDR2 SVGIG (reference sequence). The CDR3 spells CAWRDRGGSTEAFF. The CDR3 DNA is TGTGCCTGGCGGGACAGGGGAGGGAGCACTGAAGCTTTCTTT. Full variable domain (outside the CDR3, taken from reference TRBV30 and TRBJ1-1): SQTIHQWPATLVQPVGSPLSLECTVEGTSNPNLYWYRQAAGRGLQLLFYSVGIGQISSEVPQNLSASRPQDRQFILSSKKLLLSDSGFYLCAWRDRGGSTEAFFGQGTRLTVV.

The rearrangement joins TRBV20-1 to TRBJ2-5; TRBD2 agrees at 10 bases. The V gene's germline CDR1 is DFQATT and CDR2 SNEGSKA (reference sequence). This CDR3 has 15 amino acids. V gave up 5 bases and J gave up 2 bases; unmatched junction bases: 8. For the CDR3, the DNA is TGCAGTGCTGGTGGGACTAGCGTACTGCAAGAGACCCAGTACTTC. Translation: CSAGGTSVLQETQYF.

The gene calls are TRBV12-3 or TRBV12-4 and TRBJ2-2; possibly TRBD2 for D (6 bases). The ends were cut back, 1 base at V and 6 bases at J, with 6 bases in the middle. There are 13 residues in the CDR3. The CDR3 bases are TGTGCCAGCAGTTTAGGGGAGGCCGGGGAGCTGTTTTTT. It translates to CASSLGEAGELFF.

The genes are TRBV6-5 and TRBJ2-3; unclear D gene. The CDR3 length is 12 residues. Trimming cost V 7 bases and J 6 bases, with 11 bases left between them. Germline V gene data show CDR1 as MNHEY and CDR2 as SVGAGI. The CDR3 sequence is CASTPTRDTQYF. DNA of the CDR3: TGTGCCAGCACTCCCACGCGGGATACGCAGTATTTT.

V usage is TRBV9 and J usage is TRBJ2-3, with 8 bases fitting TRBD2. With 7 bases clipped from V and 2 bases from J, the junction kept 18 bases outside the gene matches. Germline lookup yields CDR1 SGDLS and CDR2 YYNGEE. This CDR3 region has 18 residues. For the CDR3, the DNA is TGTGCCAGCGGTCTCTCCCAGCGGGGGCCCCCCACCACAGATACGCAGTATTTT. It codes for CASGLSQRGPPTTDTQYF.

This chain uses TRBV28 with TRBJ2-7; D is possibly TRBD2 (6 bases). Trimming stripped 8 bases from V and 2 bases from J, with 19 bases between. The CDR3 has 15 amino acids. The germline gives CDR1 MDHEN, CDR2 SYDVKM. The CDR3 loop reads CASPSWGVRAYEQYF. The CDR3 nucleotides are TGTGCCAGCCCTTCTTGGGGGGTCAGGGCCTACGAGCAGTACTTC.

The sample holds one count of this clone. The V call is TRBV10-2, the J call TRBJ2-6, with 10 bases matching TRBD1. This CDR3 has 17 residues. Trimming removed 8 bases from V and 2 bases from J; junction bases left unmatched: 9. CDR1 and CDR2 from the germline V gene are WSHSY and SAAADI. DNA of the CDR3: TGCGCCAGCGGGGCGGGGACAGGGGTTGCTGGGGCCAACGTCCTGACTTTC. Amino acid sequence: CASGAGTGVAGANVLTF.

This chain joins TRBV7-2 and TRBJ2-4; 14 nucleotides line up with TRBD2. Unmatched junction bases numbered 3, after V lost 5 bases and J lost 6 bases. There are 15 residues in the CDR3. The germline V gene has CDR1 SGHTA and CDR2 FQGNSA. The CDR3 DNA sequence: TGTGCCAGCAGCGAGGGACTAGCGGGGGTAAACATTCAGTACTTC. As protein: CASSEGLAGVNIQYF.